A single sample gave rise to the 7 T cell receptor beta chains below, sequenced in a study of blood T cell repertoires in COVID-19. The method was immunoSEQ multiplex PCR; TCRdb's version includes in-frame clones alone and lacks a portion of them. The repertoire has 300,000 to 500,000 clones, approximately 87% of them found once; the top ten carry around 0.91%. Specimen: PBMCs or T cells enriched from blood (not recorded which). The receptor set was obtained from a woman aged 30 to 39 with acute COVID-19.

This chain joins TRBV10-3 and TRBJ2-1, with 7 bases fitting TRBD1. From germline, CDR1 is ENHRY and CDR2 SYGVKD. The CDR3 has 14 residues. After removal of 3 bases from V and 9 bases from J, the junction contained 8 bases not matched to a gene. The CDR3 nucleotides read TGTGCCATCAGTGAAGGGACAGCTGGCGGTGAGCAGTTCTTC. Its protein product is CAISEGTAGGEQFF.

CDR3 amino acids: CASSLAPRSYEQYF. The DNA for the CDR3 is TGTGCCAGCAGCTTAGCGCCGCGGTCCTACGAGCAGTACTTC. V gene TRBV7-2 combines with J gene TRBJ2-7; D is ambiguous. V lost 0 bases and J lost 1, with 7 bases in between. Germline values: CDR1 SGHTA, CDR2 FQGNSA. This CDR3 has 14 amino acids.

This clone appeared once. The chain links TRBV7-6 to TRBJ1-4, with TRBD1 as a possible D gene (5 bases). Looked up from germline, CDR1 is SGHVS and CDR2 is FNYEAQ. The CDR3 is made up of 15 amino acids. Trimming shortened V by 2 bases and J by 8 bases, and 15 bases separated the two germline ends. CDR3 loop: CASSLSAGRSEKLFF. CDR3 DNA: TGTGCCAGCAGCTTATCCGCAGGGAGGTCGGAAAAACTGTTTTTT. Drawing the rest from reference TRBV7-6 and TRBJ1-4, the complete variable domain is GAGVSQSPRYKVTKRGQDVALRCDPISGHVSLYWYRQALGQGPEFLTYFNYEAQQDKSGLPNDRFSAERPEGSISTLTIQRTEQRDSAMYRCASSLSAGRSEKLFFGSGTQLSVL.

The chain has TRBV5-1 and TRBJ1-4; D is ambiguous. The CDR3 contains 15 residues. V gave up 4 bases and J gave up 3 bases, with 13 bases separating them. CDR1 SGHRS and CDR2 YFSETQ come from the germline V gene. This CDR3 reads CASSAGPKANEKLFF. The DNA for the CDR3 is TGCGCCAGCAGCGCAGGTCCAAAGGCTAATGAAAAACTGTTTTTT.

V usage is TRBV18 and J usage is TRBJ1-2; D unresolved. The CDR3 sequence is 13 residues long. CDR1 is KGHSH and CDR2 is LQKENI in the germline V gene. Between the trimmed V and J ends, which lost 4 bases and 3 bases, there was a span of 9 bases. This chain's CDR3 is CASSLSIDYGYTF. Here the CDR3 DNA reads TGTGCCAGCTCACTATCTATAGACTATGGCTACACCTTC.

CDR3 nucleotide sequence: TGTGCCTGCCACCGACGGAGCTCCTACGAGCAGTACTTC. It encodes CACHRRSSYEQYF. This chain uses TRBV30 with TRBJ2-7; D unclear. CDR1 and CDR2 (germline): GTSNPN, SVGIG (reference sequence). The CDR3 is 13 amino acids. The V end lost 6 bases, the J end lost 0 bases, and 12 bases lay between the germline ends.

The CDR3 DNA sequence: TGCGCCAGCAGCCTAGGAAGTAACACCGGGGAGCTGTTTTTT. Translation: CASSLGSNTGELFF. V and J are TRBV5-1 and TRBJ2-2; no firm D call. Looked up from germline, CDR1 is SGHRS and CDR2 is YFSETQ. V dropped 4 bases and J dropped 2 bases, with 9 bases sitting between them. The CDR3 is 14 amino acids.